Below, 22 T cell receptor beta chains from the same sample are listed, as sequenced in a study of cytomegalovirus exposure and HLA in healthy donors. The PCR was carried out with 60 Vbeta primers and 13 Jbeta primers. Some clones are missing from TCRdb's copy, which holds only in-frame ones; the method was immunoSEQ multiplex PCR. Of 150,000 to 200,000 clones in the sample, approximately 80% were seen once. The sample was PBMCs. All receptors derive from a man aged 25-40 years in good health and CMV-seropositive.

This rearrangement joins TRBV29-1 to TRBJ2-2, with 7 bases lining up with TRBD1. The CDR3 has 11 amino acids. With V trimmed by 7 bases and J by 4 bases, 0 bases remained unmatched. The germline V gene encodes CDR1 SQVTM and CDR2 ANQGSEA. The CDR3 loop reads CSAGGTGELFF. CDR3 coding DNA: TGCAGCGCAGGGGGCACCGGGGAGCTGTTTTTT.

The V gene is TRBV4-3, the J gene TRBJ2-2, with 8 bases lining up with TRBD1. Germline assignment: CDR1 LGHNA and CDR2 YSLEER. V was pared by 3 bases and J by 4 bases, with 7 bases of the junction left unmatched. The CDR3 length is 16 residues. The CDR3 bases are TGCGCCAGCAGCCAGGACCGGGACAGGACCACCGGGGAGCTGTTTTTT. This encodes CASSQDRDRTTGELFF.

This clone was seen only a few times. The J gene is TRBJ1-3, the V gene TRBV11-3; 9 bases fit TRBD1. This CDR3 comprises 15 residues. Germline-derived CDR1 and CDR2 are SGHNT and YENEEA. Germline trimming cut 3 bases from V and 2 bases from J; bases unmatched to any gene: 2. CDR3 in DNA: TGTGCCAGCAGCTTTGGGACAGGGACTGGAAACACCATATATTTT. Its translation is CASSFGTGTGNTIYF.

The genes are TRBV6-1 and TRBJ1-5, with 7 positions matching TRBD1. The CDR3 sequence is 14 residues long. Germline V lookup: CDR1 MNHNS, CDR2 SASEGT. J gave up 1 base and V 8 bases, and 5 bases lay outside the gene matches. The CDR3 DNA sequence: TGTGCCAGCGAATGGACAGGAAGCAATCAGCCCCAGCATTTT. This translates into CASEWTGSNQPQHF.

This clone has a single count. The V gene is TRBV4-3, the J gene TRBJ1-1; 7 bases align to TRBD1. This CDR3 is 17 amino acids long. J was trimmed by 5 bases and V by 1 base; bases with no gene match: 13. The germline V gene has CDR1 LGHNA and CDR2 YSLEER. CDR3 nucleotide sequence: TGCGCCAGCAGCCAAGGCCCCACTCAGGGGGTGGGAACTGAAGCTTTCTTT. Its translation is CASSQGPTQGVGTEAFF.

This clone was counted a few times. Here the CDR3 reads CASSKQGGNGYTF. The CDR3 DNA reads TGTGCCAGCAGTAAACAGGGTGGTAACGGCTACACCTTC. The chain joins TRBV2 to TRBJ1-2, with D maybe TRBD1 (6 bases). Germline V lookup: CDR1 SNHLY, CDR2 FYNNEI. Trimming pared 5 bases from V and 8 bases from J, leaving 15 bases between. The CDR3 sequence is 13 residues long.

The CDR3, as DNA: TGTGCCAGCAGCTTAGCCCCTAGCGGGACATACGAGCAGTACTTC. It encodes CASSLAPSGTYEQYF. This sequence joins TRBV11-2 and TRBJ2-7; TRBD2 aligns across 9 bases. CDR1 and CDR2 (germline): SGHAT, FQNNGV. The J segment lost 4 bases and the V segment lost 1 base, leaving 5 bases of the junction unmatched. This CDR3 has 15 residues.

This chain connects TRBV27 to TRBJ1-6, with D unresolved. The CDR3 totals 14 residues. Trimming removed 5 bases from V and 7 bases from J, with 12 bases in between. Per germline, CDR1 MNHEY and CDR2 SMNVEV (reference sequence). CDR3 nucleotide sequence: TGTGCCAGCAGTCTTCCACAGAGAAATTCACCCCTCCACTTT. It yields the protein CASSLPQRNSPLHF.

In this sample, this clone turned up a few times. The chain recombines TRBV25-1 with TRBJ2-2; 7 bases align to TRBD1. Looked up from germline, CDR1 is MGHDK and CDR2 is SYGVNS. V lost 7 bases, J lost 5 bases, and 13 bases stayed unmatched. The CDR3 spans 16 residues. Here the CDR3 DNA reads TGTGCCAGCACTCCCACACGGACAGGATGGACCGGGGAGCTGTTTTTT. It yields the protein CASTPTRTGWTGELFF. The full variable domain, with the rest looked up from reference TRBV25-1 and TRBJ2-2, is EADIYQTPRYLVIGTGKKITLECSQTMGHDKMYWYQQDPGMELHLIHYSYGVNSTEKGDLSSESTVSRIRTEHFPLTLESARPSHTSQYLCASTPTRTGWTGELFFGEGSRLTVL.

The chain employs TRBV7-2 and TRBJ2-7; D not resolved. Germline CDR1 reads SGHTA; CDR2 reads FQGNSA. The CDR3 contains 14 residues. V was clipped by 2 bases and J by 4 bases, with 12 bases between them. The CDR3 sequence is CASSLSNGGYEQYF. CDR3 DNA: TGTGCCAGCAGCTTAAGTAACGGCGGATACGAGCAGTACTTC.

This clone was seen a handful of times. The chain's CDR3 is CASLGRGNQPQHF. CDR3 coding DNA: TGTGCCAGCCTGGGGAGGGGCAATCAGCCCCAGCATTTT. The genes are TRBV19 and TRBJ1-5; D is ambiguous. The CDR3 runs to 13 residues. V dropped 9 bases and J dropped 2 bases, with 11 bases sitting between them. Germline lookup yields CDR1 LNHDA and CDR2 SQIVND (reference sequence).

This chain joins TRBV27 and TRBJ1-5; 7 nucleotides match TRBD1. The CDR3 has 16 amino acids. Germline trimming cut 5 bases from V and 6 bases from J; bases unmatched to any gene: 13. The germline V gene encodes CDR1 MNHEY and CDR2 SMNVEV (reference sequence). The CDR3 DNA reads TGTGCCAGCAGTCAAGTCCAGGGGACAGCCGTTCAGCCCCAGCATTTT. This encodes CASSQVQGTAVQPQHF.

Details on this clone: It differs at one base from a far larger clone, so likely a read error. Other nucleotide sequences from this sample produce the same CDR3. The chain joins TRBV4-1 to TRBJ2-1; 9 bases line up with TRBD2. The germline CDR1 and CDR2 sequences are MGHRA and YSYEKL. The CDR3 has 16 amino acids. The V segment lost 0 bases and the J segment 2 bases; nucleotides outside the gene matches: 2. CDR3 sequence reads: CASSQDGTSPYNEQFF. Written as DNA, the CDR3 is TGCGCCAGCAGCCAAGATGGGACTAGCCCCTACAATGAGCAGTTCTTC.

V is TRBV6-1 and J is TRBJ2-1; perhaps TRBD2 as D (6 bases). Germline CDR1 reads MNHNS; CDR2 reads SASEGT. The CDR3 is 15 residues long. Trimming shortened V by 4 bases and J by 4 bases, and 14 bases separated the two germline ends. The CDR3 protein is CASSALPGEYNEQFF. Here the CDR3 DNA reads TGTGCCAGCAGTGCCTTACCGGGGGAATACAATGAGCAGTTCTTC.

This clone is a singleton in its sample. The chain combines TRBV4-3 with TRBJ1-1; TRBD1 is a possible D gene (6 bases). V dropped 0 bases and J dropped 1 base, with 6 bases sitting between them. This CDR3 is built from 14 residues. CDR1 and CDR2 from the germline V gene are LGHNA and YSLEER. In DNA, the CDR3 is TGCGCCAGCAGCCAAGAACAGGGGAACACTGAAGCTTTCTTT. It codes for CASSQEQGNTEAFF.

The V and J genes are TRBV7-9 and TRBJ2-3, with D possibly TRBD2 on 6 matching bases. Germline CDR1 is SEHNR and CDR2 is FQNEAQ (reference sequence). This CDR3 has 13 amino acids. V was pared by 5 bases and J by 3 bases, with 9 bases between. For the CDR3, the DNA is TGTGCCAGCAGCCTGGGGGGAACAGATACGCAGTATTTT. It codes for CASSLGGTDTQYF.

The V gene is TRBV4-1, the J gene TRBJ2-3; 10 nucleotides line up with TRBD1. The trim removed 5 bases at V and 6 bases at J, leaving 20 bases unmatched. Germline assignment: CDR1 MGHRA and CDR2 YSYEKL. The CDR3 extends over 19 amino acids. The CDR3 bases are TGCGCCAGCAGCAGCCGGGACAGGGGTATGGCGGGGGAGAGGGATACGCAGTATTTT. Protein: CASSSRDRGMAGERDTQYF.

This clone showed up just once. The chain joins TRBV2 to TRBJ2-5; D is possibly TRBD1 (5 bases). The V end was cut by 8 bases, the J end by 3 bases, with 13 bases between. CDR3 size: 13 residues. Per germline, CDR1 SNHLY and CDR2 FYNNEI. CDR3 DNA: TGTGCCAGCCTACAGGATATGGAAGAGACCCAGTACTTC. It yields the protein CASLQDMEETQYF.

V and J are TRBV6-5 and TRBJ1-5, with 10 bases lining up with TRBD1. The CDR3 contains 15 residues. Trimming took 6 bases from V and 7 from J; bases not matched to a gene: 9. Germline-derived CDR1 and CDR2 are MNHEY and SVGAGI. The CDR3 DNA reads TGTGCCAGCAGCCGAGGGACAGGGGTCGGGCAGCCCCAGCATTTT. It yields the protein CASSRGTGVGQPQHF.

This sequence joins TRBV4-3 and TRBJ2-5; D possibly corresponds to TRBD1 (6 bases). V lost 1 base and J 4 bases, leaving 13 bases between the germline ends. Germline V gene sequence: CDR1 LGHNA, CDR2 YSLEER. The CDR3 contains 15 residues. CDR3 nucleotide sequence: TGCGCCAGCAGCCAAGTTCAGGGGCTTGGAGAGACCCAGTACTTC. Amino acid sequence: CASSQVQGLGETQYF.

This clone appeared a few times. The J gene is TRBJ2-7, the V gene TRBV5-6, with D uncertain. The CDR3 has 14 residues. CDR1 SGHDT and CDR2 YYEEEE come from the germline V gene. V dropped 1 base and J dropped 2 bases, with 10 bases sitting between them. CDR3 DNA sequence: TGTGCCAGCAGCTTGTGGAGCCCCCCCTACGAGCAGTACTTC. Amino acids: CASSLWSPPYEQYF. Looking up the rest from reference TRBV5-6 and TRBJ2-7 gives the full variable domain: DAGVTQSPTHLIKTRGQQVTLRCSPKSGHDTVSWYQQALGQGPQFIFQYYEEEERQRGNFPDRFSGHQFPNYSSELNVNALLLGDSALYLCASSLWSPPYEQYFGPGTRLTVT.

The rearrangement links TRBV4-1 to TRBJ1-2; D is ambiguous. V lost 4 bases, J lost 0 bases, and 9 bases lay in between. From germline, CDR1 is MGHRA and CDR2 YSYEKL. The CDR3 loop spans 14 amino acids. This CDR3 is CASSLPGSNYGYTF. The CDR3 coding sequence is TGCGCCAGCAGCCTCCCCGGTTCTAACTATGGCTACACCTTC.